This record concerns one T cell receptor (beta chain) sequence. A much larger clonotype is one base distant, so this may be a read error. This likely comes from a read error, as the CDR3 has no conserved phenylalanine or tryptophan at its end. This sample was taken from a study of T cells in Graves' hyperthyroidism and ophthalmopathy. Patients aged 18 to 65 with hyperthyroidism were newly diagnosed, with duration under 2 months. Amplified regions were TCR beta CDR3 sequences from RNA transcripts. When the TCR CDR3 underwent first-round RT-PCR, the HTBI primer set was used. TCRdb redid the calling of the multiplex PCR reads with MiXCR, one entry per CDR3 protein. The sample lists more than 100,000 distinct CDR3 sequences, 40% to 50% occurring once. This CDR3 is 15 amino acids long. The germline V gene has CDR1 SNHLY and CDR2 FYNNEI.

The sample comprised blood. The TCR sequence derives from a man aged 40-55 years with Graves' hyperthyroidism. This chain joins TRBV2 and TRBJ1-1; perhaps TRBD1 as D (5 bases). In DNA, the CDR3 is TGCGCCAGCAGCTTGGACCCGGGGACGAACACTGAAGCTTTCCTT. Translated, it gives CASSLDPGTNTEAFL.